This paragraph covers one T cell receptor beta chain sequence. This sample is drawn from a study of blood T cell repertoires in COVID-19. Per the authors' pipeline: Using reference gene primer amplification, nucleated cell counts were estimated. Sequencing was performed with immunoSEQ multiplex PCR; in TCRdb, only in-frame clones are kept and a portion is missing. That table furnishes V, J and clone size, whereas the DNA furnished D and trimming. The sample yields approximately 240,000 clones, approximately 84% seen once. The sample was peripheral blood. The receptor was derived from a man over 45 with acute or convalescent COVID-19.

CDR3 nucleotide sequence: TGTGCCAGCAGTTTATCGGCGGCCGAGGAAGCTTTCTTT. It specifies CASSLSAAEEAFF. The chain couples TRBV27 to TRBJ1-1; unclear D gene. The CDR3 is 13 amino acids. With 0 bases removed from V and 8 bases from J, the gap between germline ends came to 10 bases. Germline V gives CDR1 MNHEY, CDR2 SMNVEV (reference sequence).